These 25 T cell receptor beta chains were sequenced from one sample in a study of cytomegalovirus exposure and HLA in healthy donors. Some clones are missing from TCRdb's copy, which holds only in-frame ones; the method was immunoSEQ multiplex PCR. The sample records about 330,000 clones, approximately 86% being singletons. The specimen sequenced was PBMCs. All receptors come from a woman in her thirties in good health and CMV-seropositive.

This rearrangement joins TRBV30 to TRBJ1-2, with 7 bases fitting TRBD1. J lost 7 bases, V lost 5 bases, and 1 base had no gene match. Germline V gives CDR1 GTSNPN, CDR2 SVGIG (reference sequence). CDR3 size: 10 residues. CDR3 loop: CAWDRAGYTF. CDR3 sequence (DNA): TGTGCCTGGGACAGGGCTGGCTACACCTTC. Looking up the rest from reference TRBV30 and TRBJ1-2 gives the full variable domain: SQTIHQWPATLVQPVGSPLSLECTVEGTSNPNLYWYRQAAGRGLQLLFYSVGIGQISSEVPQNLSASRPQDRQFILSSKKLLLSDSGFYLCAWDRAGYTFGSGTRLTVV.

In DNA form, the CDR3 reads TGTGCCAGCAGTTTTAGGGGGGGCCTTATCAACACTGAAGCTTTCTTT. Translated, it gives CASSFRGGLINTEAFF. The rearrangement uses TRBV28 and TRBJ1-1; D might be TRBD1 (6 bases). Trimming pared 3 bases from V and 2 bases from J, leaving 16 bases between. CDR1 and CDR2 (germline): MDHEN, SYDVKM. The CDR3 spans 16 residues.

This clone was observed a handful of times. J is TRBJ2-7 and V is TRBV5-6; 8 nucleotides match TRBD1. The CDR3 has 15 residues. Germline CDR1 SGHDT, CDR2 YYEEEE. The junction had 9 bases not matched to a gene; V was cut back by 4 bases and J by 3 bases. CDR3 loop: CASSLGQGRYYEQYF. The CDR3 nucleotides are TGTGCCAGCAGCCTAGGACAGGGTCGATACTACGAGCAGTACTTC.

The chain carries TRBV9 and TRBJ2-5; perhaps D is TRBD1 or TRBD2 (5 bases each). There are 14 residues in the CDR3. Germline V gene sequence: CDR1 SGDLS, CDR2 YYNGEE. V was pared by 0 bases and J by 5 bases, with 11 bases between. CDR3: CASSVVPGRETQYF. As DNA, the CDR3 is TGTGCCAGCAGCGTAGTTCCGGGACGGGAGACCCAGTACTTC.

V and J are TRBV5-1 and TRBJ2-7; D call uncertain. Germline CDR1 reads SGHRS; CDR2 reads YFSETQ. Trimming shortened V by 3 bases and J by 4 bases, and 8 bases separated the two germline ends. The CDR3 loop spans 12 amino acids. In nucleotides, the CDR3 is TGCGCCAGCAGCTCTCCCACGTACGAGCAGTACTTC. Encoded protein: CASSSPTYEQYF.

This chain links TRBV11-2 with TRBJ1-2; D unresolved. The CDR3 length is 17 residues. The V gene's germline CDR1 is SGHAT and CDR2 FQNNGV. Trimming removed 0 bases from V and 8 bases from J, with 22 bases in between. The CDR3 DNA reads TGTGCCAGCAGCTTAGAGTGGCGTGGAGTGGCGGGCGGAGGCTACACCTTC. This translates into CASSLEWRGVAGGGYTF.

J is TRBJ2-7 and V is TRBV15, with D possibly TRBD2 on 6 matching bases. This CDR3 has 15 residues. V was trimmed by 0 bases and J by 1 base, leaving 10 bases between them. In germline, CDR1 is LNHNV, CDR2 YYDKDF (reference sequence). The CDR3 sequence: CATSREGGTSYEQYF. CDR3 DNA: TGTGCCACCAGCAGAGAGGGCGGGACGTCCTACGAGCAGTACTTC.

The genes are TRBV6-1 and TRBJ1-2; D might be TRBD1 (5 bases). V was clipped by 2 bases and J by 12 bases, with 16 bases between them. The CDR3 consists of 13 residues. Germline assignment: CDR1 MNHNS and CDR2 SASEGT. CDR3 amino acids: CASSEQGEALDTF. In DNA form, the CDR3 reads TGTGCCAGCAGTGAACAGGGAGAGGCCCTCGACACCTTC.

V is TRBV7-9 and J is TRBJ2-7; 9 bases align to TRBD1. Germline-derived CDR1 and CDR2 are SEHNR and FQNEAQ (reference sequence). V trimming: 5 bases; J trimming: 3 bases; junction bases outside the gene matches: 5. This CDR3 region has 14 residues. The CDR3 region has the DNA TGTGCCAGCAGCCACGGGACAGGGCTCTACGAGCAGTACTTC. This encodes CASSHGTGLYEQYF. The full variable domain, its missing parts supplied by reference TRBV7-9 and TRBJ2-7, is DTGVSQNPRHKITKRGQNVTFRCDPISEHNRLYWYRQTLGQGPEFLTYFQNEAQLEKSRLLSDRFSAERPKGSFSTLEIQRTEQGDSAMYLCASSHGTGLYEQYFGPGTRLTVT.

The V call is TRBV6-6, the J call TRBJ1-6, with TRBD1 as a possible D gene (5 bases). V lost 5 bases and J 13 bases, leaving 18 bases between the germline ends. Per the germline V gene, CDR1 is MNHNY and CDR2 is SVGAGI (reference sequence). The CDR3 is made up of 14 amino acids. This CDR3 is CASSAEIQGFPLHF. The CDR3 nucleotides read TGTGCCAGCAGTGCCGAAATCCAGGGTTTCCCCCTCCACTTT.

As regards this clone: Distinct nucleotide sequences in the sample also encode this CDR3. This chain uses TRBV18 with TRBJ2-3; D not resolved. CDR1 is KGHSH and CDR2 is LQKENI in the germline V gene. Trimming left V 0 bases short and J 3 bases short, with 4 bases between. The length of the CDR3 is 13 residues. CDR3 nucleotide sequence: TGTGCCAGCTCACCACCATCTACAGATACGCAGTATTTT. This encodes CASSPPSTDTQYF.

The CDR3 DNA sequence: TGTGCCAGCAGCTTATCACGACAGGGCCCCAATGAGCAGTTCTTC. Its protein is CASSLSRQGPNEQFF. This sequence joins TRBV7-3 and TRBJ2-1; 7 positions match TRBD1. Germline V CDR1 and CDR2: SGHTA, FQGTGA. The CDR3 is made up of 15 amino acids. V lost 2 bases to trimming and J lost 6 bases; unmatched junction nucleotides: 7. The full variable domain, completed using reference TRBV7-3 and TRBJ2-1, is GAGVSQTPSNKVTEKGKYVELRCDPISGHTALYWYRQSLGQGPEFLIYFQGTGAADDSGLPNDRFFAVRPEGSVSTLKIQRTERGDSAVYLCASSLSRQGPNEQFFGPGTRLTVL.

V usage is TRBV18 and J usage is TRBJ2-2; D call uncertain. Per germline, CDR1 KGHSH and CDR2 LQKENI. Trimming shortened V by 4 bases and J by 2 bases, and 11 bases separated the two germline ends. The CDR3 totals 15 residues. The DNA of the CDR3 is TGTGCCAGCTCACGAAACCAGGAAAACACCGGGGAGCTGTTTTTT. Translated, it gives CASSRNQENTGELFF.

The chain recombines TRBV27 with TRBJ1-5; the D is unclear. V was pared by 2 bases and J by 3 bases, with 11 bases between. The CDR3 is made up of 15 amino acids. Germline V lookup: CDR1 MNHEY, CDR2 SMNVEV (reference sequence). As DNA, the CDR3 is TGTGCCAGCAGTTTACTAACGGGTTCCAATCAGCCCCAGCATTTT. It encodes CASSLLTGSNQPQHF.

This clone has just one count. The chain uses TRBV6-5 and TRBJ2-7; TRBD2 agrees at 7 bases. Trimming cost V 4 bases and J 3 bases; bases outside gene matches: 3. Germline V lookup: CDR1 MNHEY, CDR2 SVGAGI. This CDR3 has 13 amino acids. Here the CDR3 reads CASSLSGIYEQYF. The CDR3 DNA sequence: TGTGCCAGCAGTTTGAGCGGGATCTACGAGCAGTACTTC.

The chain joins TRBV27 to TRBJ2-7; the D gene is possibly TRBD2 (6 bases). Trimming took off 2 bases at V and 5 bases at J, with 13 bases between the two ends. The CDR3 consists of 14 residues. From germline, CDR1 is MNHEY and CDR2 SMNVEV (reference sequence). DNA for the CDR3: TGTGCCAGCAGTTTACGGGGGAACCAGAACGAGCAGTACTTC. Protein: CASSLRGNQNEQYF.

This clone occurred once. The chain carries TRBV29-1 and TRBJ2-3; 7 bases agree with TRBD1. The CDR3 sequence is 13 residues long. V shed 6 bases, J shed 6 bases, and the junction held 9 bases outside the gene matches. The germline V gene encodes CDR1 SQVTM and CDR2 ANQGSEA. The DNA of the CDR3 is TGCAGCGTGGGGAGACAGGGAATGGATACGCAGTATTTT. This gives the protein CSVGRQGMDTQYF.

This clone occurred a few times. The rearrangement uses TRBV7-2 and TRBJ1-2; maybe TRBD1 (5 bases). Germline V gene data show CDR1 as SGHTA and CDR2 as FQGNSA. V was cut by 5 bases and J by 3 bases, with 10 bases left in between. The CDR3 is made up of 13 amino acids. CDR3 region: CASSPDSDYGYTF. The CDR3 DNA follows: TGTGCCAGCAGCCCAGACAGTGACTATGGCTACACCTTC.

This chain links TRBV7-9 with TRBJ2-7, with 7 nucleotides matching TRBD2. Germline V gene data show CDR1 as SEHNR and CDR2 as FQNEAQ (reference sequence). CDR3 length: 14 residues. Trimming removed 5 bases from V and 0 bases from J; junction bases left unmatched: 4. This CDR3 is CASSKRTSSYEQYF. DNA of the CDR3: TGTGCCAGCAGCAAGAGGACTAGCTCCTACGAGCAGTACTTC.

This clone has just one count. V is TRBV9 and J is TRBJ2-3; D is unclear. Trimming shortened V by 4 bases and J by 4 bases, and 10 bases separated the two germline ends. CDR3 length: 13 amino acids. From germline, CDR1 is SGDLS and CDR2 YYNGEE. The CDR3 DNA is TGTGCCAGCAGCCTAGTTGGGCCAGATACGCAGTATTTT. This gives the protein CASSLVGPDTQYF.

The V and J genes are TRBV5-4 and TRBJ2-7, with 7 bases aligning to TRBD1. This CDR3 contains 15 residues. The germline V gene has CDR1 SGHNT and CDR2 YYREEE (reference sequence). J was trimmed by 0 bases and V by 5 bases; bases with no gene match: 8. The CDR3, as DNA: TGTGCCAGCAGTGGGCAGGGGGATACCTCCTACGAGCAGTACTTC. It codes for CASSGQGDTSYEQYF.

This clone was recorded once. The gene calls are TRBV7-9 and TRBJ2-7; a possible D gene is TRBD1 (6 bases). Germline V gives CDR1 SEHNR, CDR2 FQNEAQ (reference sequence). The V and J ends lost 8 bases and 7 bases respectively, with 15 bases between them. The CDR3 covers 12 residues. Written as DNA, the CDR3 is TGTGCCAGCGGCCGACAGGATTCTGAGCAGTACTTC. Encoded protein: CASGRQDSEQYF.

In its sample, this clone was seen a few times. The chain joins TRBV9 to TRBJ1-2; no clear D. CDR1 and CDR2 from the germline V gene are SGDLS and YYNGEE. Trimming took off 0 bases at V and 8 bases at J, with 17 bases between the two ends. CDR3 length equals 15 residues. The CDR3 nucleotides are TGTGCCAGCAGCGTAGATCCGGACCGATGGGTCGGCTACACCTTC. Translated, it gives CASSVDPDRWVGYTF.

The chain recombines TRBV6-6 with TRBJ2-1; 7 bases line up with TRBD2. Per germline, CDR1 MNHNY and CDR2 SVGAGI (reference sequence). J was trimmed by 2 bases and V by 6 bases; bases with no gene match: 10. CDR3 length: 16 residues. In DNA, the CDR3 is TGTGCCAGCAGCGACCGGAGAGCGGGGACCTACAATGAGCAGTTCTTC. Translating gives CASSDRRAGTYNEQFF.

The chain couples TRBV6-4 to TRBJ2-1, with 7 bases fitting TRBD1. Trimming cost V 6 bases and J 12 bases; bases outside gene matches: 14. Germline V gene sequence: CDR1 MRHNA, CDR2 SNTAGT. This CDR3 contains 14 residues. The CDR3 DNA follows: TGTGCCAGCAGCAAAACCCAAGGGGGCGCGGGGCAGTTCTTC. Translation: CASSKTQGGAGQFF.